The entry below describes one T cell receptor (beta chain). TEMRA cells were FACS-enriched, and CD8+ and CD4+ T cells were isolated negatively. The sample comes from a study of CD8 T cells in Susac syndrome. Reverse transcription of 0.5 to 1 ug RNA used random hexamers. TCR beta CDR3 was amplified by immunoSEQ covering 54 Vbeta and 13 Jbeta. MiXCR, applied by TCRdb to the immunoSEQ multiplex PCR reads, yields one record per CDR3 protein. Seen here are about 22,000 distinct CDR3 sequences, around 92% observed once, and the top ten hold approximately 0.25%. The sequenced sample was CD8+ T cells from PBMCs. This clonotype was obtained from a human donor in good health.

The CDR3 spells CASSNSTGGAWNEQFF. The CDR3 region has the DNA TGTGCCAGCAGCAACAGTACAGGGGGCGCTTGGAATGAGCAGTTCTTC. V and J are TRBV5-6 and TRBJ2-1; TRBD1 matches at 9 bases. Germline V gene sequence: CDR1 SGHDT, CDR2 YYEEEE. V lost 4 bases to trimming and J lost 7 bases; unmatched junction nucleotides: 12. The CDR3 is made up of 16 amino acids.